Below are 16 T cell receptor beta chains sequenced from a single sample in a study of regulatory T cells in long-lasting Graves disease. Building of the TCR beta libraries involved iRepertoire HTBI primers and Arm-PCR of CDR3 regions. A single record per CDR3 protein comes from TCRdb applying MiXCR to the multiplex PCR reads. The sample holds some 430,000 distinct CDR3 sequences, 20% to 25% seen once. Time point specified: persistent/refractory GD, antithyroid drugs over 5 years with positive TRAb. The TCR library used RNA extracted from PBMCs. Sequencing used peripheral blood mononuclear cells (PBMCs), obtained when the disease was refractory, from a patient treated with antithyroid drugs. All receptors come from a female donor with Graves disease.

This rearrangement joins TRBV11-2 to TRBJ1-2; TRBD1 agrees at 10 bases. Trimming at V came to 1 base and at J to 4 bases, leaving 9 bases not matched to a gene. Per the germline V gene, CDR1 is SGHAT and CDR2 is FQNNGV. The CDR3 loop spans 17 amino acids. CDR3 DNA sequence: TGTGCCAGCAGCTTAGGGAGGGACAGGGGCCGATCCTATGGCTACACCTTC. As protein: CASSLGRDRGRSYGYTF.

There are many counts of this clonotype. At one end the junction does not follow the germline gene, possibly because of a read error. V and J are TRBV5-1 and TRBJ2-2, with D perhaps matching TRBD2 (5 bases). Germline V CDR1 and CDR2: SGHRS, YFSETQ. This CDR3 spans 15 amino acids. The CDR3 spells CASSLGLPNTGELFF. In nucleotides, the CDR3 is TGTGCCAGCAGCTTAGGACTGCCGAACACCGGGGAGCTGTTTTTT.

The chain employs TRBV12-3 or TRBV12-4 and TRBJ1-2; possible D gene TRBD1, 6 bases. Trimming cost V 7 bases and J 4 bases, with 13 bases left between them. CDR3 length equals 13 residues. The CDR3 is CASTIQGLYGYTF. The CDR3 DNA follows: TGTGCCAGCACCATACAGGGCCTCTATGGCTACACCTTC.

This clonotype occurred many times. V and J are TRBV19 and TRBJ2-4; D possibly corresponds to TRBD2 (6 bases). The CDR3 spans 20 residues. The germline gives CDR1 LNHDA, CDR2 SQIVND (reference sequence). The V end lost 5 bases, the J end lost 0 bases, and 26 bases lay between the germline ends. CDR3 protein: CASSSRLFTGEGLAKNIQYF. The DNA for the CDR3 is TGTGCCAGTAGTTCCCGTCTTTTTACGGGAGAGGGGTTAGCCAAAAACATTCAGTACTTC.

In this sample, this clonotype turned up many times. This chain links TRBV29-1 with TRBJ1-1; a weak D match, TRBD1 (6 bases). Per the germline V gene, CDR1 is SQVTM and CDR2 is ANQGSEA. CDR3 length: 13 amino acids. The V and J ends lost 1 base and 1 base respectively, with 7 bases between them. The CDR3 is CSVEARGNTEAFF. The CDR3 DNA is TGCAGCGTTGAAGCCAGGGGGAACACTGAAGCTTTCTTT.

This clonotype came up many times. V usage is TRBV2 and J usage is TRBJ1-2; D uncertain. Looked up from germline, CDR1 is SNHLY and CDR2 is FYNNEI. Trimming left V 4 bases short and J 3 bases short, with 12 bases between. The CDR3 totals 14 residues. DNA for the CDR3: TGTGCCAGCAGTGGACCCAGAGACGACTATGGCTACACCTTC. Translation gives CASSGPRDDYGYTF. Supplemented by reference TRBV2 and TRBJ1-2, the full variable domain reads EPEVTQTPSHQVTQMGQEVILRCVPISNHLYFYWYRQILGQKVEFLVSFYNNEISEKSEIFDDQFSVERPDGSNFTLKIRSTKLEDSAMYFCASSGPRDDYGYTFGSGTRLTVV.

The CDR3 region has the DNA TGCAGTGCTAGTGGGGCAGGTCCTTATAGCAATCAGCCCCAGCATTTT. Residues: CSASGAGPYSNQPQHF. The rearrangement links TRBV20-1 to TRBJ1-5; perhaps TRBD1 as D (5 bases). V gave up 3 bases and J gave up 0 bases, with 15 bases separating them. The CDR3 covers 16 residues. Germline-derived CDR1 and CDR2 are DFQATT and SNEGSKA (reference sequence).

The chain employs TRBV29-1 and TRBJ2-7; 8 bases align to TRBD2. The V gene's germline CDR1 is SQVTM and CDR2 ANQGSEA. After removal of 4 bases from V and 4 bases from J, the junction contained 3 bases not matched to a gene. The CDR3 is 12 amino acids. The CDR3 DNA reads TGCAGCGTTGGGCGGGAGGTTTACGAGCAGTACTTC. Translating gives CSVGREVYEQYF.

This clonotype showed up many times. The chain employs TRBV10-1 and TRBJ2-7; D remains unclear. Germline V gene sequence: CDR1 WNHNN, CDR2 SYGVQD (reference sequence). Trimming cost V 3 bases and J 4 bases, with 13 bases left between them. The CDR3 has 14 amino acids. CDR3 in amino acids: CASSEGPSLYEQYF. The DNA of the CDR3 is TGCGCCAGCAGTGAAGGCCCGTCTCTGTACGAGCAGTACTTC.

This clonotype was found many times. The chain carries TRBV11-3 and TRBJ1-1; TRBD1 matches at 7 bases. CDR1 is SGHNT and CDR2 is YENEEA in the germline V gene. Trimming at V came to 8 bases and at J to 1 base, leaving 7 bases not matched to a gene. CDR3 length equals 14 residues. CDR3 protein: CASQKRTGNTEAFF. For the CDR3, the DNA is TGTGCCAGCCAAAAGAGGACAGGGAACACTGAAGCTTTCTTT.

The chain has TRBV13 and TRBJ1-5, with a possible D match to TRBD1 (6 bases). Trimming removed 3 bases at V and 3 bases at J, with 9 bases between. Germline assignment: CDR1 PRHDT and CDR2 FYEKMQ (reference sequence). This CDR3 is built from 14 residues. DNA for the CDR3: TGTGCCAGCAGCTTTCGGGACACCAATCAGCCCCAGCATTTT. Protein: CASSFRDTNQPQHF.

This chain links TRBV2 with TRBJ2-7; weak D call: TRBD2 (5 bases). Germline CDR1 SNHLY, CDR2 FYNNEI. Between the trimmed V and J ends, which lost 2 bases and 1 base, there was a span of 12 bases. This CDR3 is 15 amino acids long. CDR3 sequence: CASSETLGLSYEQYF. CDR3 DNA: TGTGCCAGCAGTGAAACGTTAGGACTTTCCTACGAGCAGTACTTC.

Many counts were recorded for this clonotype. The chain is built from TRBV29-1 and TRBJ2-5, with D possibly being TRBD2 (5 bases). CDR3 length equals 13 residues. The germline V gene has CDR1 SQVTM and CDR2 ANQGSEA. Trimming cost V 6 bases and J 2 bases, with 13 bases left between them. This CDR3 reads CSVTSGDQETQYF. The DNA for the CDR3 is TGCAGCGTGACATCCGGGGATCAAGAGACCCAGTACTTC.

The table lists this clonotype with a few counts. The chain employs TRBV29-1 and TRBJ1-2; D not certain. Trimming shortened V by 4 bases and J by 2 bases, and 14 bases separated the two germline ends. CDR3 length equals 14 residues. From germline, CDR1 is SQVTM and CDR2 ANQGSEA. The CDR3 here is CSVVGLGVNYGYTF. Written as DNA, the CDR3 is TGCAGCGTTGTCGGCTTGGGAGTGAACTATGGCTACACCTTC.

This clonotype was counted ten times or more. The V call is TRBV12-5, the J call TRBJ2-7, with 7 positions matching TRBD1. The V and J ends lost 2 bases and 0 bases, in that order; junction bases with no gene match: 10. CDR3 size: 17 residues. CDR1 and CDR2 from the germline V gene are LGHNT and FRNRAP. The DNA for the CDR3 is TGTGCTAGTGGTTTGACCTTATCCGGGACAGACTCCTACGAGCAGTACTTC. It is translated as CASGLTLSGTDSYEQYF.

This clonotype was picked up many times. V and J are TRBV28 and TRBJ2-6, with D possibly being TRBD1 (7 bases). Germline V gene data show CDR1 as MDHEN and CDR2 as SYDVKM. V lost 6 bases and J 4 bases, leaving 10 bases between the germline ends. The CDR3 length is 14 residues. In DNA form, the CDR3 reads TGTGCCAGCAGGACAGGGAGGGGGGCCAACGTCCTGACTTTC. It encodes CASRTGRGANVLTF.